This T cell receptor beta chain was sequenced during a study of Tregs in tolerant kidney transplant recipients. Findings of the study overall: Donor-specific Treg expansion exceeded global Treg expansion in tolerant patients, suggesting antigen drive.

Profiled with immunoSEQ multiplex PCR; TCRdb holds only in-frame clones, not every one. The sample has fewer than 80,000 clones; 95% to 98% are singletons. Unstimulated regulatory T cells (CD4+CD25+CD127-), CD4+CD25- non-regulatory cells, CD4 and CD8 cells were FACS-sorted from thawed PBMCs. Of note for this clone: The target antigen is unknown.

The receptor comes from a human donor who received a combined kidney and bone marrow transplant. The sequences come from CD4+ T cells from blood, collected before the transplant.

The CDR3 sequence is CAWIRGTDLNEQFF. DNA of the CDR3: TGTGCCTGGATAAGGGGGACAGACCTCAATGAGCAGTTCTTC. J is TRBJ2-1 and V is TRBV30, with TRBD1 matching 7 bases. V shed 4 bases and J 6 bases; nucleotides not matched to a gene: 9. This CDR3 has 14 amino acids. Per germline, CDR1 GTSNPN and CDR2 SVGIG (reference sequence). The entire variable domain, with the rest obtained from reference TRBV30 and TRBJ2-1, is as follows: SQTIHQWPATLVQPVGSPLSLECTVEGTSNPNLYWYRQAAGRGLQLLFYSVGIGQISSEVPQNLSASRPQDRQFILSSKKLLLSDSGFYLCAWIRGTDLNEQFFGPGTRLTVL.